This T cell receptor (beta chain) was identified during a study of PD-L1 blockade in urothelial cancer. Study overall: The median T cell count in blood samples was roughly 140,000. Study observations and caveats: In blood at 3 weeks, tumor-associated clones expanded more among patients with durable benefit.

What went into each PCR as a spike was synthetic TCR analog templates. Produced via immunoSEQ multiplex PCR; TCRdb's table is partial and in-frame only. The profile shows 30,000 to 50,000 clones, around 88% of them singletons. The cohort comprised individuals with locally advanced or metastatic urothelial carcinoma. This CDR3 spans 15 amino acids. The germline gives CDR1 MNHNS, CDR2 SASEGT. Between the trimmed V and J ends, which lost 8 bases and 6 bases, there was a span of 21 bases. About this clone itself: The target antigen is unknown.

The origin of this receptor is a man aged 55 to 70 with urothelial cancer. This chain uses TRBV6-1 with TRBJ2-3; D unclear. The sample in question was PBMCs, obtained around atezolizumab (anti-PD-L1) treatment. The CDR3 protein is CASWVGPPTADTQYF. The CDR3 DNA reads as TGTGCCAGCTGGGTGGGCCCCCCTACTGCGGATACGCAGTATTTT.